These 18 T cell receptor beta chains originate from one sample sequenced in a study of cytomegalovirus exposure and HLA in healthy donors. The PCR made use of 60 Vbeta and 13 Jbeta primers. This table comes from immunoSEQ multiplex PCR, and its TCRdb copy is limited to in-frame clones, with some not included. Here the sample spans 150,000 to 180,000 clones, approximately 80% being singletons. The sequencing sample was made of PBMCs. The receptors come from a man younger than 45 in good health and CMV-seropositive.

The CDR3 region has the DNA TGTGCCAGCAGCCCAAAACCCCTCGGGGACAGCCCTAATGAAAAACTGTTTTTT. This gives the protein CASSPKPLGDSPNEKLFF. This chain links TRBV7-6 with TRBJ1-4; 7 bases agree with TRBD1. The CDR3 runs 18 residues. Germline CDR1 and CDR2: SGHVS and FNYEAQ. V was clipped by 5 bases and J by 3 bases; unmatched bases: 15.

The chain links TRBV6-5 to TRBJ1-6; 7 bases are shared with TRBD1. CDR3 length: 15 residues. CDR1 and CDR2 (germline): MNHEY, SVGAGI. With V trimmed by 0 bases and J by 9 bases, 5 bases remained unmatched. CDR3 residues: CASSYSRDSFSPLHF. CDR3 DNA sequence: TGTGCCAGCAGTTACTCGCGGGACAGTTTTTCACCCCTCCACTTT.

This CDR3 reads CASRPGTGIYGYTF. The DNA for the CDR3 is TGTGCCAGCAGGCCCGGGACAGGCATCTATGGCTACACCTTC. The chain joins TRBV28 to TRBJ1-2, with TRBD1 matching over 8 bases. Germline V gene lookup returns CDR1 MDHEN and CDR2 SYDVKM. The CDR3 runs to 14 residues. V was clipped by 6 bases and J by 4 bases; unmatched bases: 7.

The V gene is TRBV6-1, the J gene TRBJ2-7; 8 nucleotides match TRBD1. V shed 7 bases and J 2 bases; nucleotides not matched to a gene: 7. The CDR3 consists of 14 residues. Germline V gene data show CDR1 as MNHNS and CDR2 as SASEGT. The CDR3 DNA sequence: TGTGCCAGCATAAAACAGGGGGTAACCTACGAGCAGTACTTC. Translated: CASIKQGVTYEQYF.

This chain links TRBV25-1 with TRBJ2-1; 8 nucleotides line up with TRBD1. Trimming cost V 6 bases and J 7 bases; bases outside gene matches: 14. Looked up from germline, CDR1 is MGHDK and CDR2 is SYGVNS. This CDR3 is built from 16 residues. CDR3 amino acids: CASRASTGGFGNEQFF. The DNA of the CDR3 is TGTGCCAGCAGGGCATCAACAGGGGGTTTTGGTAATGAGCAGTTCTTC.

The chain couples TRBV28 to TRBJ2-7; D is perhaps TRBD2 (7 bases). This CDR3 is built from 15 residues. Per germline, CDR1 MDHEN and CDR2 SYDVKM. V lost 3 bases to trimming and J lost 7 bases, with 19 bases between them. The CDR3 DNA sequence: TGTGCCAGCAGTTTTGTCGGTGGGGGGGCAGGGGAGCAGTACTTC. Its protein is CASSFVGGGAGEQYF.

The genes are TRBV5-6 and TRBJ2-7; possibly TRBD2 for D (5 bases). This CDR3 comprises 14 residues. The V end lost 5 bases, the J end lost 2 bases, and 14 bases lay between the germline ends. Germline lookup yields CDR1 SGHDT and CDR2 YYEEEE. The CDR3, as DNA: TGTGCCAGCAGTACCTGGACTCTTGCCTACGAGCAGTACTTC. Residues: CASSTWTLAYEQYF. Combining the CDR3 with reference TRBV5-6 and TRBJ2-7 gives the whole variable domain DAGVTQSPTHLIKTRGQQVTLRCSPKSGHDTVSWYQQALGQGPQFIFQYYEEEERQRGNFPDRFSGHQFPNYSSELNVNALLLGDSALYLCASSTWTLAYEQYFGPGTRLTVT.

The genes are TRBV5-1 and TRBJ1-3, with no clear D. V was trimmed by 0 bases and J by 3 bases, leaving 7 bases between them. The CDR3 is 14 amino acids. The germline gives CDR1 SGHRS, CDR2 YFSETQ. The CDR3: CASSLAFGGNTIYF. CDR3 nucleotide sequence: TGCGCCAGCAGCTTGGCCTTCGGTGGAAACACCATATATTTT.

V is TRBV5-1 and J is TRBJ1-1; possibly TRBD1 for D (6 bases). This CDR3 has 15 residues. V was cut by 4 bases and J by 4 bases, with 17 bases left in between. Germline lookup yields CDR1 SGHRS and CDR2 YFSETQ. The CDR3: CASSQTQGGGTEAFF. As DNA, the CDR3 is TGCGCCAGCAGCCAGACACAGGGAGGGGGCACTGAAGCTTTCTTT.

V usage is TRBV9 and J usage is TRBJ2-5; D is perhaps TRBD1 (6 bases). The CDR3 length is 15 residues. Trimming cost V 0 bases and J 2 bases, with 11 bases left between them. Germline values: CDR1 SGDLS, CDR2 YYNGEE. The CDR3 nucleotides are TGTGCCAGCAGCGTAGTGGGGACACCTCAAGAGACCCAGTACTTC. Amino acid sequence: CASSVVGTPQETQYF. The whole variable domain, remainder taken from reference TRBV9 and TRBJ2-5, is DSGVTQTPKHLITATGQRVTLRCSPRSGDLSVYWYQQSLDQGLQFLIQYYNGEERAKGNILERFSAQQFPDLHSELNLSSLELGDSALYFCASSVVGTPQETQYFGPGTRLLVL.

The V gene is TRBV5-1, the J gene TRBJ1-2; no reliable D call. The CDR3 has 13 residues. The V gene lost 4 bases and the J gene lost 7 bases, with 14 bases spanning the gap. CDR1 SGHRS and CDR2 YFSETQ come from the germline V gene. Written as DNA, the CDR3 is TGCGCCAGCAGCCCGGAGTTAAGAGGTGGCTACACCTTC. Protein product: CASSPELRGGYTF.

CDR3 loop: CAWSVQGAPQETQYF. The CDR3 DNA reads TGTGCCTGGAGTGTACAGGGGGCTCCTCAAGAGACCCAGTACTTC. The V gene is TRBV30, the J gene TRBJ2-5; TRBD1 matches at 9 bases. Germline lookup yields CDR1 GTSNPN and CDR2 SVGIG (reference sequence). CDR3 size: 15 residues. V trimming: 0 bases; J trimming: 2 bases; junction bases outside the gene matches: 4.

The chain recombines TRBV2 with TRBJ2-7; no firm D call. The CDR3 length is 11 residues. Trimming cost V 6 bases and J 3 bases, with 6 bases left between them. CDR1 is SNHLY and CDR2 is FYNNEI in the germline V gene. The CDR3 DNA sequence: TGTGCCAGCAGCGCGAACTACGAGCAGTACTTC. Translated, it gives CASSANYEQYF.

The J gene is TRBJ2-7, the V gene TRBV5-1; 10 nucleotides line up with TRBD1. The ends lost 4 bases at V and 4 bases at J; junction bases unmatched: 8. CDR3 length equals 15 residues. CDR1 and CDR2 (germline): SGHRS, YFSETQ. The CDR3 DNA sequence: TGCGCCAGCAGCCCCCGGACAGGGGGGAATTACGAGCAGTACTTC. Translating gives CASSPRTGGNYEQYF.

The V gene is TRBV7-3, the J gene TRBJ2-6, with D possibly being TRBD1 (6 bases). The CDR3 extends over 16 amino acids. Germline CDR1 SGHTA, CDR2 FQGTGA. Trimming took off 1 base at V and 4 bases at J, with 11 bases between the two ends. Here the CDR3 DNA reads TGTGCCAGCAGCTTAAACAGGGTGGCAGGGGCCAACGTCCTGACTTTC. It translates to CASSLNRVAGANVLTF.

This clone was seen a single time. This chain uses TRBV5-5 with TRBJ2-7; 8 bases agree with TRBD2. This CDR3 has 16 amino acids. CDR1 and CDR2 from the germline V gene are SGHKS and YYEKEE (reference sequence). With 0 bases clipped from V and 3 bases from J, the junction kept 8 bases outside the gene matches. The CDR3 nucleotides read TGTGCCAGCAGCTTGGCCGTGACGGGGGGGATCTACGAGCAGTACTTC. Translated: CASSLAVTGGIYEQYF.

The J gene is TRBJ2-2, the V gene TRBV6-1, with unresolved D. This CDR3 is built from 12 residues. Per germline, CDR1 MNHNS and CDR2 SASEGT. The V end was cut by 4 bases, the J end by 7 bases, with 7 bases between. The CDR3 nucleotides read TGTGCCAGCAGTGGTTTAAACGGGGAGCTGTTTTTT. Translating gives CASSGLNGELFF.

This chain uses TRBV15 with TRBJ2-3; D ambiguous. The CDR3 has 13 amino acids. Germline V gene sequence: CDR1 LNHNV, CDR2 YYDKDF (reference sequence). V was shortened by 5 bases and J by 4 bases, with 10 bases between the two germline ends. CDR3 loop: CATSLDVADTQYF. For the CDR3, the DNA is TGTGCCACCAGCCTAGACGTGGCAGATACGCAGTATTTT.